This T cell receptor beta chain was recovered during a study of tumour-infiltrating T cells in Burkitt lymphoma (dated by TCRdb to about 2020). About the study as a whole: When TCR repertoire data were correlated with clinical outcome, productive clonality turned out to predict both overall and progression-free survival, independent of established prognosticators, age at diagnosis among them.

The method behind the library was the immunoSEQ multiplex PCR assay. TCRdb carries this immuneACCESS record with in-frame sequences only. Its versions omit some clonotypes, under half of them owing to an unresolved V gene in the studies checked, with the rest unexplained. This sample comprises 13,000 or so clones, about 85% of them detected only once. In total, the top ten clones hold approximately 1.5% of the sample. Remarks on this clone: The antigen this receptor binds is unknown. No much larger clone is present one base from it, and per-base qualities are unavailable.

There are 16 amino acids in the CDR3, from cysteine to phenylalanine inclusive. The CDR3 DNA has 48 bases and is translated from base 1. CDR1 and CDR2 are drawn from the germline V gene: SGHVS, FQNEAQ. The junction carries 15 bases between V and J, which are trimmed by 3 bases and 2 bases respectively. Sequenced: tumor tissue. The sequence links TRBV7-8 to TRBJ2-3, with a tentative D gene TRBD1 over 6 matching bases. This TCR derives from a human donor with diffuse large B-cell lymphoma. The DNA sequence is as follows: TGTGCCAGCAGCTTTACGTGGGCAGGGGCCACAGATACGCAGTATTTT. Its protein product is CASSFTWAGATDTQYF.